The entry that follows covers one TCR beta chain sequence. The data belong to a study of shared clonotypes between healthy human individuals. Using immunoSEQ multiplex PCR, the repertoire was profiled, and TCRdb retains in-frame clones only, with some absent. The sample consists of just over 2,000,000 clones, around 95% of them appearing once. Germline CDR1 MDHEN, CDR2 SYDVKM. Trimming shortened V by 5 bases and J by 8 bases, and 16 bases separated the two germline ends. The length of the CDR3 is 15 residues. This TCR was recovered from a man aged 18 to 29 in good health. The rearrangement links TRBV28 to TRBJ1-6; D ambiguous. The sequenced material came from naive CD4+ T cells sorted from blood. Subset described: CD45RA+ positively selected. DNA of the CDR3: TGTGCCAGCAGTCCCGAGGGCGCCCCTGATTCACCCCTCCACTTT. Translating it yields CASSPEGAPDSPLHF.